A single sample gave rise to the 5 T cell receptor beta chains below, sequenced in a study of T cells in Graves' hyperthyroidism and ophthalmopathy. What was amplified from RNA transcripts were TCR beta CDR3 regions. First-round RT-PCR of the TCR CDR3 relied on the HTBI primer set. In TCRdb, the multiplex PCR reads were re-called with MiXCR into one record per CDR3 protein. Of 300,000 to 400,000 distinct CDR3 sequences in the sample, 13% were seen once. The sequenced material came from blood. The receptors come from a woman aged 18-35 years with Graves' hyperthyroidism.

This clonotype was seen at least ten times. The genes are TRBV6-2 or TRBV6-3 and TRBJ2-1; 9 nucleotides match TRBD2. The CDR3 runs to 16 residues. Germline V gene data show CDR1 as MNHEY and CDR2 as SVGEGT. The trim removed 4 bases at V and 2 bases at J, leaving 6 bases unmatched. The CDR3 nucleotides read TGTGCCAGCAGTTTTAGCGGGAGTCGGCCCTACAATGAGCAGTTCTTC. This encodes CASSFSGSRPYNEQFF.

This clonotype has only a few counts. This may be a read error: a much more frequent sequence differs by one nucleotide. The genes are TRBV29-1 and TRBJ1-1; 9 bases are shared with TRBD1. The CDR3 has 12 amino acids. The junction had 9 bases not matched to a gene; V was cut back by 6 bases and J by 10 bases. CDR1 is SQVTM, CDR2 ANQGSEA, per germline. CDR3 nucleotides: TGCAGCGTGATCCCGGGACAGGGTGTAGCTTTCTTT. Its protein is CSVIPGQGVAFF. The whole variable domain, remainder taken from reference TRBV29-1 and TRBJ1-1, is SAVISQKPSRDICQRGTSLTIQCQVDSQVTMMFWYRQQPGQSLTLIATANQGSEATYESGFVIDKFPISRPNLTFSTLTVSNMSPEDSSIYLCSVIPGQGVAFFGQGTRLTVV.

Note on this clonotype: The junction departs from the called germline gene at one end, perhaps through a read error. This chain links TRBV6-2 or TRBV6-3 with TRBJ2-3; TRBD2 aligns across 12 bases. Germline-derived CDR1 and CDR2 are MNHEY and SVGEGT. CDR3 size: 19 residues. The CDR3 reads CAGSYLSPRLAGGTDTQYF. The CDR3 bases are TGTGCCGGCAGTTACCTTTCTCCCAGACTAGCGGGGGGCACAGATACGCAGTATTTT.

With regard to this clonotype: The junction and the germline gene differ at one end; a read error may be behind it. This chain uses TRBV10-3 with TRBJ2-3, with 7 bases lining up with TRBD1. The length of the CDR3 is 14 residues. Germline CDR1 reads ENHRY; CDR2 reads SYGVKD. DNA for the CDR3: TGTGTCATCAGTGAAGGACAGGTAACCTATACGCAGTATTTT. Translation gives CVISEGQVTYTQYF.

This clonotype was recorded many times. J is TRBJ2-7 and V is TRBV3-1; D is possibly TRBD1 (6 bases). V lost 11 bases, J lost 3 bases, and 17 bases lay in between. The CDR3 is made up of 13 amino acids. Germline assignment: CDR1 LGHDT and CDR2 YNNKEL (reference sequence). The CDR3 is CAVGASEGYEQYF. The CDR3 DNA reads TGTGCCGTGGGGGCCTCCGAGGGCTACGAGCAGTACTTC.